A selection of T cell receptor beta chains follows, all from one sample in a study of cytomegalovirus exposure and HLA in healthy donors. Libraries were prepared by immunoSEQ multiplex PCR; TCRdb keeps only in-frame clonotypes and omits some of them. Altogether 100,000 to 150,000 clones are present, 70% to 85% being singletons, with the ten largest covering roughly 3%. The sequenced sample was PBMCs. These receptors all stem from a woman in her sixties or seventies in good health and CMV-seropositive. CDR3s leave out the opening cysteine and the closing phenylalanine or tryptophan.

v_call	j_call	cdr3_aa
TRBV7-3	TRBJ2-1	ASSLAGGQVDNEQF
TRBV5-1	TRBJ2-5	ASSRTSGGLSGETQY
TRBV18	TRBJ2-7	ASSPGDKNEQY
TRBV7-9	TRBJ2-1	ASTLTSGSYNEQF
TRBV9	TRBJ1-2	ASSRGGLKDYGYT
TRBV18	TRBJ1-5	ASSPATGENQPQH
TRBV7-3	TRBJ1-1	ASSPGALQGKWVTEAF
TRBV6-5	TRBJ2-7	ASSYLGQSEQY
TRBV4-2	TRBJ2-1	ASSPLPGTGPYNEQF
TRBV7-3	TRBJ1-1	ASSLPGGTEAF
TRBV7-7	TRBJ2-5	ASSLEGTGLQETQY
TRBV27	TRBJ1-3	ASSPGQSSGNTIY
TRBV5-6	TRBJ1-1	ASSFLAQEAF
TRBV27	TRBJ2-3	ASSLSLAGGSNTQY
TRBV6-6	TRBJ2-7	ASKEGQYYEQY
TRBV18	TRBJ2-7	ASSTDSLSYEQY
TRBV5-8	TRBJ2-3	ASSLPWEGSTDTQY
TRBV27	TRBJ1-6	ASSSSSYNSPLH
TRBV19	TRBJ2-3	ASSPQRGWEDTQY
TRBV6-6	TRBJ1-5	ASSLSRGSQPQH
TRBV21-1	TRBJ1-3	ASSSRGQGASVVDGNTIY
TRBV5-5	TRBJ1-5	ASSLDFQGAGFNQPQH
TRBV7-2	TRBJ1-5	ASSPLGTGSNQPQH
TRBV5-1	TRBJ2-3	ASSPGGLAGGTDTQY
TRBV25-1	TRBJ1-3	ASSGQGVGNTIY
TRBV6-5	TRBJ2-7	ASSPPDRVGYEQY
TRBV7-9	TRBJ2-1	ASSYTTGGAGGEQF
TRBV4-1	TRBJ2-1	ASSQESGAGTNEQF
TRBV6-1	TRBJ1-4	ASRTGSEKLF
TRBV7-7	TRBJ2-1	ASSSQGKSSYNEQF
TRBV7-9	TRBJ2-7	ASSAGEQY